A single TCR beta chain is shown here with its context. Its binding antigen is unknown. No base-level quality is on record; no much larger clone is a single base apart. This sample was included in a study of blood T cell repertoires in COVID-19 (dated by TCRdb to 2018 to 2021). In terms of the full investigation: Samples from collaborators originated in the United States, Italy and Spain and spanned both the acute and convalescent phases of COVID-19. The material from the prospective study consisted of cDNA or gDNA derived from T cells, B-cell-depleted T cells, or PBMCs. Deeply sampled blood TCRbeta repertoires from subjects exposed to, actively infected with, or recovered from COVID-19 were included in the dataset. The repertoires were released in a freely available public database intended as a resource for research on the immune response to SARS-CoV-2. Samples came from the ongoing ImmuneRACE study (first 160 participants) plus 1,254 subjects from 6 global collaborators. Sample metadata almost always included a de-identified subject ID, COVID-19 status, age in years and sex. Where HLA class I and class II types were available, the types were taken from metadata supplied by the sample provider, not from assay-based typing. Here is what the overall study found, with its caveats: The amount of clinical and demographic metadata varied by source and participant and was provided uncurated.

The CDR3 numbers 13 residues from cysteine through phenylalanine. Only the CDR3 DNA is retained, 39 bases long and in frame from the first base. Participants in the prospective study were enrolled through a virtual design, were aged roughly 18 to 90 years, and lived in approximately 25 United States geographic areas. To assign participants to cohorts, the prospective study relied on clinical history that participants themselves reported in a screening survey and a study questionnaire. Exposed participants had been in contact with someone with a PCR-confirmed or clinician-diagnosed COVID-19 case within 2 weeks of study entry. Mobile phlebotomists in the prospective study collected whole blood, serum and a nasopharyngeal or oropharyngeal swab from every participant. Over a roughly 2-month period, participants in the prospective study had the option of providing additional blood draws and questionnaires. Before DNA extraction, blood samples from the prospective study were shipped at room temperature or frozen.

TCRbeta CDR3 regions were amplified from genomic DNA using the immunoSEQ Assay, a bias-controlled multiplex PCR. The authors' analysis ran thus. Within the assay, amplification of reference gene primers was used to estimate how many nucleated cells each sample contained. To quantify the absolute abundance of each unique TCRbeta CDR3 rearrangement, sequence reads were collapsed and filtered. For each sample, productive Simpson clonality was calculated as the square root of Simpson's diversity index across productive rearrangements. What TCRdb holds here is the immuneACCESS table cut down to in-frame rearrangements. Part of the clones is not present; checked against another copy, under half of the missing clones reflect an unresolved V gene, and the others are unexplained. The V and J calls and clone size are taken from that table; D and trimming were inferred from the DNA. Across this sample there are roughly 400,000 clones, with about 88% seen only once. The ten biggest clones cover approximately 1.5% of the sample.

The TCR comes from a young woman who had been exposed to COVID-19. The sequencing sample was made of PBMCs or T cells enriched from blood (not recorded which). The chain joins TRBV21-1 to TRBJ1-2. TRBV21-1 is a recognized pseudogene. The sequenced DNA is TGTGCCAGCAGCAGTCGGTGGAGTTATGGCTACACCTTC. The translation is CASSSRWSYGYTF.